Here is one TCR beta chain with its context. The entry originates in a study of cytomegalovirus exposure and HLA in healthy donors. The V end lost 5 bases, the J end lost 15 bases, and 20 bases lay between the germline ends. The length of the CDR3 is 13 residues. Germline loops: CDR1 SEHNR, CDR2 FQNEAQ (reference sequence). Primers for the PCR totalled 60 Vbeta and 13 Jbeta. Using immunoSEQ multiplex PCR, the repertoire was profiled, and TCRdb retains in-frame clones only, with some absent. This sample has roughly 84,000 clones, with 78% found just once. The V gene is TRBV7-9, the J gene TRBJ2-1; D may be TRBD2 (7 bases). Material for sequencing was PBMCs. The TCR sequence derives from a male donor in good health and CMV-seropositive. This CDR3 is CASSPAEGGARFF. In DNA form, the CDR3 reads TGTGCCAGCAGCCCAGCCGAGGGGGGGGCTCGGTTCTTC.